The 27 T cell receptor beta chains presented below share a single source sample, sequenced in a study of CD8+CD57+ T cells in acquired aplastic anemia listed by TCRdb under 2018. The listed sequencing device is Illumina HiSeq 2000. Genomic DNA served as template for TCR beta VDJ combination and CDR3 sequence profiling. TCRdb ran its own pipeline on the public reads, namely fastp trimming at Q25 and MiXCR clone calling, and kept in-frame beta chains. Every entry covers one CDR3 protein and lists the most common genes and DNA from its rows. A total of under 200,000 distinct CDR3 sequences appear in this sample, 48% of them only once. 25% to 40% of the sample lies in the top ten. Flow cytometry had shown CD8+CD57+ cell expansion in the patients selected for sequencing. Sequencing input: sorted CD4+, CD8+, or CD8+CD57+ T cells (not recorded which) from PBMCs. The receptors derive from a human donor with aplastic anemia.

This rearrangement joins TRBV10-3 to TRBJ1-2; D is possibly TRBD1 (5 bases). This CDR3 has 13 residues. From germline, CDR1 is ENHRY and CDR2 SYGVKD. V gave up 6 bases and J gave up 4 bases, with 12 bases separating them. The CDR3 DNA is TGTGCCATCAGCCCGGGACGGACCTATGGCTACACCTTC. This gives the protein CAISPGRTYGYTF.

The chain carries TRBV25-1 and TRBJ1-2; no clear D. Germline CDR1 MGHDK, CDR2 SYGVNS. V lost 3 bases, J lost 4 bases, and 12 bases lay in between. The CDR3 covers 14 residues. Here the CDR3 reads CASSDLTEIYGYTF. The CDR3 region has the DNA TGTGCCAGCAGTGACCTGACGGAGATCTATGGCTACACCTTC.

About this clonotype itself: This clone may be a read error of a much larger clone one base away. The chain couples TRBV6-5 to TRBJ1-1; no firm D call. This CDR3 spans 12 amino acids. Germline lookup yields CDR1 MNHEY and CDR2 SVGAGI. The CDR3 loop reads CASSFRNTEALF. The CDR3 DNA reads TGTGCCAGCAGTTTCCGTAACACTGAAGCTCTCTTT.

This clonotype occurred once. An end of the junction does not agree with germline; a read error may underlie this. The chain recombines TRBV2 with TRBJ2-3; no firm D call. CDR1 is SNHLY, CDR2 FYNNEI, per germline. The CDR3 extends over 13 amino acids. The CDR3 loop is CASRADGPDTQCF. For the CDR3, the DNA is TGTGCCAGCAGAGCAGACGGACCAGATACGCAGTGTTTT.

The genes are TRBV10-1 and TRBJ2-7, with 12 bases identical to TRBD2. In germline, CDR1 is WNHNN, CDR2 SYGVQD (reference sequence). CDR3 length: 15 amino acids. V was pared by 6 bases and J by 1 base, with 4 bases of the junction left unmatched. The CDR3 loop is CASSVGLAGSYEQYF. The CDR3 nucleotides are TGCGCCAGCAGCGTTGGACTAGCGGGGTCCTACGAGCAGTACTTC.

The chain is built from TRBV2 and TRBJ2-7; D is uncertain. Trimming pared 8 bases from V and 6 bases from J, leaving 17 bases between. This CDR3 comprises 13 residues. CDR1 is SNHLY, CDR2 FYNNEI, per germline. CDR3 residues: CASSPGDWGEQYF. CDR3 bases: TGTGCCAGCTCACCTGGGGATTGGGGCGAGCAGTACTTC.

Comment on this clonotype: This may stem from a read error, because a much larger clone lies one nucleotide away. Since no conserved phenylalanine or tryptophan closes the CDR3, a read error is the likely cause. The chain joins TRBV19 to TRBJ1-2; TRBD1 is a possible D gene (5 bases). The germline gives CDR1 LNHDA, CDR2 SQIVND (reference sequence). V dropped 3 bases and J dropped 2 bases, with 16 bases sitting between them. The CDR3 runs to 16 residues. The chain's CDR3 is CASSIFGDGGNYGYTV. The CDR3 bases are TGTGCCAGTAGTATTTTTGGGGACGGAGGAAACTATGGCTACACCGTC.

On this clonotype itself: Compared with germline, one end of the junction differs, possibly owing to a read error. The chain is built from TRBV7-7 and TRBJ2-7, with 8 nucleotides matching TRBD1. The germline gives CDR1 SSHAT, CDR2 FNYEAQ (reference sequence). This CDR3 region has 15 residues. CDR3 residues: CASSLGGQGSYEQYF. The CDR3 nucleotides are TGTGCTAGCAGCTTAGGCGGACAGGGATCCTACGAGCAGTACTTC.

The chain carries TRBV10-3 and TRBJ2-3, with 7 nucleotides matching TRBD1. Per the germline V gene, CDR1 is ENHRY and CDR2 is SYGVKD. The junction had 12 bases not matched to a gene; V was cut back by 4 bases and J by 2 bases. The CDR3 covers 17 residues. The CDR3 sequence: CAISGQGASHFTDTQYF. The DNA of the CDR3 is TGTGCCATCAGTGGACAGGGAGCCTCCCACTTCACAGATACGCAGTATTTT.

In this sample, this clonotype turned up many times. The rearrangement joins TRBV12-3 or TRBV12-4 to TRBJ2-7; D is possibly TRBD1 (6 bases). This CDR3 region has 13 residues. V gave up 4 bases and J gave up 1 base, with 8 bases separating them. CDR3 amino acids: CASSSGVSYEQYF. The CDR3 DNA sequence: TGTGCCAGCAGTTCAGGGGTGTCCTACGAGCAGTACTTC.

This chain links TRBV29-1 with TRBJ2-7, with 10 nucleotides matching TRBD1. Germline V gene sequence: CDR1 SQVTM, CDR2 ANQGSEA. The CDR3 has 14 amino acids. V lost 4 bases, J lost 1 base, and 4 bases stayed unmatched. The DNA of the CDR3 is TGCAGCGTTGTTCGGGACAGGGGATCCTACGAGCAGTACTTC. Translated: CSVVRDRGSYEQYF.

This clonotype was counted many times. The chain employs TRBV6-1 and TRBJ1-2, with 7 bases that match TRBD1. This CDR3 spans 15 amino acids. Per the germline V gene, CDR1 is MNHNS and CDR2 is SASEGT. V gave up 6 bases and J gave up 8 bases; unmatched junction bases: 15. The CDR3 here is CASRPNRGSAWGYTF. Written as DNA, the CDR3 is TGTGCCAGCAGACCAAACAGGGGATCCGCCTGGGGCTACACCTTC.

This clonotype was seen ten or more times. This chain connects TRBV20-1 to TRBJ1-4; D gene uncertain. In germline, CDR1 is DFQATT, CDR2 SNEGSKA (reference sequence). The CDR3 is 13 amino acids. Trimming took 4 bases from V and 8 from J, leaving 14 bases between them. CDR3 in amino acids: CSATGPYEEKLFF. As DNA, the CDR3 is TGCAGTGCTACTGGCCCTTACGAAGAAAAACTGTTTTTT.

The rearrangement joins TRBV10-3 to TRBJ2-3, with D perhaps matching TRBD1 or TRBD2 (5 bases each). The CDR3 extends over 13 amino acids. V was pared by 10 bases and J by 7 bases, with 18 bases between. The germline gives CDR1 ENHRY, CDR2 SYGVKD. The CDR3 reads CATVGTAKNTQYF. CDR3 in DNA: TGTGCCACAGTCGGGACGGCGAAGAATACGCAGTATTTT.

This rearrangement joins TRBV12-5 to TRBJ2-3; 10 nucleotides line up with TRBD1. J gave up 3 bases and V 4 bases, and 4 bases lay outside the gene matches. Germline CDR1 reads LGHNT; CDR2 reads FRNRAP. This CDR3 is 15 amino acids long. The CDR3 spells CASGSGQGWTDTQYF. CDR3 nucleotide sequence: TGTGCTAGTGGTTCGGGACAGGGGTGGACAGATACGCAGTATTTT. Full variable domain (outside the CDR3, taken from reference TRBV12-5 and TRBJ2-3): DARVTQTPRHKVTEMGQEVTMRCQPILGHNTVFWYRQTMMQGLELLAYFRNRAPLDDSGMPKDRFSAEMPDATLATLKIQPSEPRDSAVYFCASGSGQGWTDTQYFGPGTRLTVL.

This clonotype appeared many times. V is TRBV7-2 and J is TRBJ2-7; no reliable D call. With 6 bases removed from V and 4 bases from J, the gap between germline ends came to 13 bases. Germline V CDR1 and CDR2: SGHTA, FQGNSA. The CDR3 loop spans 13 amino acids. The CDR3 protein is CASRGWTEYEQYF. The CDR3 region has the DNA TGTGCCAGCAGGGGATGGACGGAGTACGAGCAGTACTTC.

This clonotype has a count of ten or more. The chain is built from TRBV11-2 and TRBJ2-1; 7 positions agree with TRBD2. With V trimmed by 1 base and J by 5 bases, 5 bases remained unmatched. CDR1 SGHAT and CDR2 FQNNGV come from the germline V gene. This CDR3 contains 15 residues. The CDR3 coding sequence is TGTGCCAGCAGCTTAGTCGGGACTACCGACAATGAGCAGTTCTTC. Amino acids: CASSLVGTTDNEQFF.

The V and J genes are TRBV20-1 and TRBJ2-5; D possibly uses TRBD1 or TRBD2 (7 bases each). CDR3 length: 16 residues. Germline values: CDR1 DFQATT, CDR2 SNEGSKA (reference sequence). The ends were cut back, 6 bases at V and 5 bases at J, with 25 bases in the middle. The DNA of the CDR3 is TGCAGTGCCCCCAGGGGGATGCGGGAGCCTTGGGAGACCCAGTACTTC. Encoded protein: CSAPRGMREPWETQYF.

CDR3 nucleotides: TGTGCCAGCAGCTTTCTAGCGGGAGGGGGGGATGAGCAGTTCTTC. Its protein product is CASSFLAGGGDEQFF. V and J are TRBV5-4 and TRBJ2-1; TRBD2 aligns across 12 bases. The CDR3 consists of 15 residues. The germline gives CDR1 SGHNT, CDR2 YYREEE (reference sequence). The V segment lost 2 bases and the J segment 8 bases; nucleotides outside the gene matches: 5.

V gene TRBV29-1 combines with J gene TRBJ1-1, with D perhaps matching TRBD1 (6 bases). The germline V and J ends were trimmed by 6 bases and 4 bases, with 15 bases remaining between them. Germline CDR1 and CDR2: SQVTM and ANQGSEA. The CDR3 runs to 13 residues. The DNA for the CDR3 is TGCAGCGTAGCCGGACAGTTTGTCACTGAAGCTTTCTTT. Protein: CSVAGQFVTEAFF.

The chain couples TRBV4-1 to TRBJ1-1, with TRBD1 identical over 10 bases. CDR3 size: 19 residues. The germline V gene has CDR1 MGHRA and CDR2 YSYEKL. The junction had 17 bases not matched to a gene; V was cut back by 4 bases and J by 3 bases. The CDR3 sequence: CASSPLGARTGGTYTEAFF. The CDR3 DNA sequence: TGCGCCAGCAGCCCCCTCGGGGCGCGGACAGGGGGGACTTACACTGAAGCTTTCTTT.

V usage is TRBV10-3 and J usage is TRBJ2-7; a possible D gene is TRBD2 (5 bases). The CDR3 spans 16 residues. Germline CDR1 reads ENHRY; CDR2 reads SYGVKD. Between the trimmed V and J ends, which lost 0 bases and 4 bases, there was a span of 16 bases. The CDR3 here is CAISESNLEGLYEQYF. The CDR3 DNA reads as TGTGCCATCAGTGAGTCGAATCTGGAAGGACTTTACGAGCAGTACTTC.

About this clonotype itself: One end of the junction varies from germline; a read error may be responsible. The chain couples TRBV7-8 to TRBJ1-6; 9 bases fit TRBD1. This CDR3 spans 14 amino acids. Germline assignment: CDR1 SGHVS and CDR2 FQNEAQ. This CDR3 is CASSEGQGNSTLHF. In DNA form, the CDR3 reads TGTGCCAGCAGCGAGGGACAGGGAAATTCAACCCTCCACTTT.

This clonotype was counted many times. The V gene is TRBV12-5, the J gene TRBJ2-1, with D tentatively TRBD2 (6 bases). The ends were cut back, 6 bases at V and 9 bases at J, with 15 bases in the middle. This CDR3 has 13 residues. CDR1 and CDR2 from the germline V gene are LGHNT and FRNRAP. CDR3 DNA: TGTGCTAGTGGGACGCCGGAGGGATCTGAGCAGTTCTTC. The encoded protein is CASGTPEGSEQFF.

The chain recombines TRBV2 with TRBJ2-2, with TRBD2 as a possible D gene (5 bases). The V and J ends lost 8 bases and 6 bases respectively, with 7 bases between them. This CDR3 spans 11 amino acids. Germline V lookup: CDR1 SNHLY, CDR2 FYNNEI. Written as DNA, the CDR3 is TGTGCCAGCTACGGGGCCGGGGAGCTGTTTTTT. Protein: CASYGAGELFF.

This clonotype was seen many times. This sequence joins TRBV9 and TRBJ2-7; the D gene is possibly TRBD1 (5 bases). Trimming took 4 bases from V and 3 from J, leaving 17 bases between them. Per the germline V gene, CDR1 is SGDLS and CDR2 is YYNGEE. This CDR3 contains 15 residues. CDR3 region: CASSPTGDPNYEQYF. The CDR3 DNA sequence: TGTGCCAGCAGCCCTACAGGCGATCCAAACTACGAGCAGTACTTC.

V is TRBV19 and J is TRBJ1-1; D unclear. The CDR3 is made up of 12 amino acids. Germline V CDR1 and CDR2: LNHDA, SQIVND (reference sequence). V lost 4 bases to trimming and J lost 8 bases, with 11 bases between them. CDR3 bases: TGTGCCAGTAGTACTTCTCGGACCGAAGCTTTCTTT. As protein: CASSTSRTEAFF.